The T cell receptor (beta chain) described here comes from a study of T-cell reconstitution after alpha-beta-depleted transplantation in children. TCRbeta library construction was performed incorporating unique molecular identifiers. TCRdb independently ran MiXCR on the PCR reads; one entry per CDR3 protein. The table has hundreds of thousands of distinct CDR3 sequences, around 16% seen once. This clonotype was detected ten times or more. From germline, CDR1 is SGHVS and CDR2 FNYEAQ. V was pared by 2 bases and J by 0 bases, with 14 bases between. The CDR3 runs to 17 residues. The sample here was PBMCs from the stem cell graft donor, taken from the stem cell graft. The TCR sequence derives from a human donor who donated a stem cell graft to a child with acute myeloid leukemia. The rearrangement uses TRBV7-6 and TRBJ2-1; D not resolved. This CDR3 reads CASSLFTRTSSYNEQFF. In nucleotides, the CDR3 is TGTGCCAGCAGCTTATTTACGCGGACCAGCTCCTACAATGAGCAGTTCTTC. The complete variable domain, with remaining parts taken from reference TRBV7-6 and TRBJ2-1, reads GAGVSQSPRYKVTKRGQDVALRCDPISGHVSLYWYRQALGQGPEFLTYFNYEAQQDKSGLPNDRFSAERPEGSISTLTIQRTEQRDSAMYRCASSLFTRTSSYNEQFFGPGTRLTVL.